This TCR beta chain was identified during a study of T cell responses to AZD1222 COVID-19 vaccine. Germline CDR1 SGDLS, CDR2 YYNGEE. There are 16 residues in the CDR3. J was trimmed by 7 bases and V by 3 bases; bases with no gene match: 8. Produced via immunoSEQ multiplex PCR; TCRdb's table is partial and in-frame only. Of 150,000 to 200,000 clones listed, roughly 90% were seen once; the top ten hold 1.5% to 2%. The material was peripheral blood, obtained 28 days after the second AZD1222 dose. The TCR was taken from an adult who received the AZD1222 COVID-19 vaccine. The V and J genes are TRBV9 and TRBJ2-2; 11 nucleotides agree with TRBD1. The CDR3 nucleotides read TGTGCCAGCAGCGCCCCCGGGACAGGGGGTCTCGGGGAGCTGTTTTTT. It encodes CASSAPGTGGLGELFF.